This T cell receptor (beta chain) was retrieved from a study of T cells in Graves' hyperthyroidism and ophthalmopathy. This clonotype has ten or more counts. Authors of the study amplified TCR beta CDR3 regions from RNA transcripts. First-round RT-PCR with HTBI primers amplified the TCR CDR3 region. TCRdb fed the multiplex PCR reads into MiXCR, producing one record per CDR3 protein. The table lists roughly 380,000 distinct CDR3 sequences, approximately 15% of them singletons. This CDR3 comprises 15 residues. Germline V lookup: CDR1 SGHAT, CDR2 FQNNGV. The V and J ends lost 2 bases and 3 bases respectively, with 11 bases between them.

The clonotype originates from a man younger than 40 with Graves' hyperthyroidism that later progressed to Graves' ophthalmopathy. The material sequenced was blood. The rearrangement uses TRBV11-2 and TRBJ2-1; maybe TRBD1 (6 bases). The CDR3 sequence: CASSLLTGRYNEQFF. The CDR3 DNA sequence: TGTGCCAGCAGCTTACTAACAGGGCGCTACAATGAGCAGTTCTTC. Supplemented by reference TRBV11-2 and TRBJ2-1, the full variable domain reads EAGVAQSPRYKIIEKRQSVAFWCNPISGHATLYWYQQILGQGPKLLIQFQNNGVVDDSQLPKDRFSAERLKGVDSTLKIQPAKLEDSAVYLCASSLLTGRYNEQFFGPGTRLTVL.